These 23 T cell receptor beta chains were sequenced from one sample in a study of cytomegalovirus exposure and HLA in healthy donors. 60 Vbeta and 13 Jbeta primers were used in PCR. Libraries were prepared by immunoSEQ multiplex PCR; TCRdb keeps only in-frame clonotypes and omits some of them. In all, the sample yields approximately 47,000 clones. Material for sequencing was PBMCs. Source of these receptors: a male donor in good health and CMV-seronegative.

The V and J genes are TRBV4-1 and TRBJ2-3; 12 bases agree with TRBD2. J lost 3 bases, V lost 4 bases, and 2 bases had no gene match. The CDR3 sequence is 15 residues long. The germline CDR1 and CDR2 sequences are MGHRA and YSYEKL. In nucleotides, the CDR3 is TGCGCCAGCAGCCCTAGCGGGGGGGGAACAGATACGCAGTATTTT. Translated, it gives CASSPSGGGTDTQYF.

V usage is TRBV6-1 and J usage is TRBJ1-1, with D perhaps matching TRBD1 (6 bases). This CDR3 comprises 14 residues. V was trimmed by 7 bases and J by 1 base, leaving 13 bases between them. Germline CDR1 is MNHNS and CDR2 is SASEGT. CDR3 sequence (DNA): TGTGCCAGCAATCAAGGACAGTCGAACACTGAAGCTTTCTTT. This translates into CASNQGQSNTEAFF.

The CDR3 DNA reads TGTGCCAGCAGTGAAGCAAAGCGGGCAGGGCTATTGGATACGCAGTATTTT. This sequence encodes CASSEAKRAGLLDTQYF. The chain recombines TRBV6-1 with TRBJ2-3; D perhaps matches TRBD2 (6 bases). The CDR3 is 17 residues long. CDR1 and CDR2 (germline): MNHNS, SASEGT. V lost 0 bases, J lost 6 bases, and 19 bases lay in between.

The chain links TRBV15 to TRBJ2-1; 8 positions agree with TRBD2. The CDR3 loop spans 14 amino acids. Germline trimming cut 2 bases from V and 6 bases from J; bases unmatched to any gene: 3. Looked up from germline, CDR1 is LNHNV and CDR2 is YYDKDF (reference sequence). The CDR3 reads CATSRSRGGNEQFF. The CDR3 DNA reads TGTGCCACCAGCAGATCCCGGGGGGGCAATGAGCAGTTCTTC.

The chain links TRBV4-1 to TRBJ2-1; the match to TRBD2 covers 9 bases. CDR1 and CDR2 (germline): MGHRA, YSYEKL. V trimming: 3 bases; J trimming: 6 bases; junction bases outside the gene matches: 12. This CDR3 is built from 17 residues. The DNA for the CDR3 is TGCGCCAGCAGCCAGGGGGTTCGGTTAGCGGGGGCCAATGAGCAGTTCTTC. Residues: CASSQGVRLAGANEQFF.

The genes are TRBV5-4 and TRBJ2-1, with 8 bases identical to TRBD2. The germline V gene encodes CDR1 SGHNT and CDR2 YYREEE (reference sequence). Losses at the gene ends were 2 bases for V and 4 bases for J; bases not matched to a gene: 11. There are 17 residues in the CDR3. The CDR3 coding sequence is TGTGCCAGCAGCTTCTCTCGAGCGGGGGCTCGATACAATGAGCAGTTCTTC. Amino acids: CASSFSRAGARYNEQFF.

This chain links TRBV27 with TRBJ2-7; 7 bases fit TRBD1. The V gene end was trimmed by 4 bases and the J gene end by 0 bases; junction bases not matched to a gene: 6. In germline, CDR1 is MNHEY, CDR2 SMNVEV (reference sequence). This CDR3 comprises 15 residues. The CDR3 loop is CASSSSDRVSYEQYF. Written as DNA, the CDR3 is TGTGCCAGCAGTTCCTCCGACAGGGTCTCCTACGAGCAGTACTTC.

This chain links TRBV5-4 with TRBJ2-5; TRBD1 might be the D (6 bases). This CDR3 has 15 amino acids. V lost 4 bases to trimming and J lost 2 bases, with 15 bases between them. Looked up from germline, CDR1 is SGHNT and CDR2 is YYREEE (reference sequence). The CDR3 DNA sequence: TGTGCCAGCAGCACCCGGACAGACCGACAAGAGACCCAGTACTTC. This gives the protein CASSTRTDRQETQYF.

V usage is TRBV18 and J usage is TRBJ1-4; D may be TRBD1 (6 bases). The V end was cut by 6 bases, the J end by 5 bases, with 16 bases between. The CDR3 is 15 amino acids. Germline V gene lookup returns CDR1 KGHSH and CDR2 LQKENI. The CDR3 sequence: CASSPKGDQNEKLFF. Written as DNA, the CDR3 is TGTGCCAGCTCGCCAAAGGGGGACCAAAATGAAAAACTGTTTTTT.

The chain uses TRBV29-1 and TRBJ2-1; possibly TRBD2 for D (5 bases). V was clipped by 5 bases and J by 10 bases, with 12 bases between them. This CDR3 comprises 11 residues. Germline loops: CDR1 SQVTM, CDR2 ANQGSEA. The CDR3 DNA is TGCAGCGTTCGTGGGAGAGGCGAGCAGTTCTTC. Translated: CSVRGRGEQFF.

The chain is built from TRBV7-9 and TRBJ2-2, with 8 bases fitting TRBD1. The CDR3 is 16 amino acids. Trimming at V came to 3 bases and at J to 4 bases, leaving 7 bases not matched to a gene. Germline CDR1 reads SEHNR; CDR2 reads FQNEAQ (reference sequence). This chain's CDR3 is CASSFPTGGGTGELFF. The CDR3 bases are TGTGCCAGCAGCTTCCCCACAGGGGGAGGCACCGGGGAGCTGTTTTTT.

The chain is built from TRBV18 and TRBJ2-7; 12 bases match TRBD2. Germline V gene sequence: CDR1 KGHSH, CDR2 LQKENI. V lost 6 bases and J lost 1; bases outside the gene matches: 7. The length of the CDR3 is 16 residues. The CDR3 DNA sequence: TGTGCCAGCTCGCGCGTTACTAGCGGGGGGTCCTACGAGCAGTACTTC. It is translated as CASSRVTSGGSYEQYF.

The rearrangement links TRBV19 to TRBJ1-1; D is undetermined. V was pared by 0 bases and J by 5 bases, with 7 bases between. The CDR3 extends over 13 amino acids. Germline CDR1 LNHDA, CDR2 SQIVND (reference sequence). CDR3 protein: CASSIESGTEAFF. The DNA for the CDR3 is TGTGCCAGTAGTATAGAGAGCGGGACTGAAGCTTTCTTT.

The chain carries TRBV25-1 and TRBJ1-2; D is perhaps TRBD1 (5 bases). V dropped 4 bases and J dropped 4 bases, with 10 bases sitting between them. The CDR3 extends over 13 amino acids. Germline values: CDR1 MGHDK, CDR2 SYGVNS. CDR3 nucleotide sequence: TGTGCCAGCAGTGGGCAGGGCTCCTATGGCTACACCTTC. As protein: CASSGQGSYGYTF.

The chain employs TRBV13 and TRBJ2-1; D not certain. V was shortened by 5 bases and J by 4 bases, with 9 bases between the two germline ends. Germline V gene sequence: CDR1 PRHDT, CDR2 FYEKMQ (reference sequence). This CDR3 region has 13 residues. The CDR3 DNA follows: TGTGCCAGCAGCCTCTACAGATACAATGAGCAGTTCTTC. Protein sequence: CASSLYRYNEQFF.

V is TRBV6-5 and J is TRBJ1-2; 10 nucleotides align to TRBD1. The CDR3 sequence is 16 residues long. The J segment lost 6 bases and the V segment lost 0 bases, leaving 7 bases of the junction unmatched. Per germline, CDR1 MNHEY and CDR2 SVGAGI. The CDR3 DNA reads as TGTGCCAGCAGTTACTCGGCGCTAGGGACAGGGGATGGCTACACCTTC. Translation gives CASSYSALGTGDGYTF.

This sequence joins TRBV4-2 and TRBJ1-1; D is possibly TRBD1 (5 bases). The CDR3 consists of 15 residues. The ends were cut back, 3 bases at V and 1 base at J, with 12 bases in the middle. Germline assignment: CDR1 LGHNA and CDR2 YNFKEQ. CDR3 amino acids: CASSHLSDRNTEAFF. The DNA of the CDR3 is TGTGCCAGCAGCCACCTGTCAGACAGGAACACTGAAGCTTTCTTT.

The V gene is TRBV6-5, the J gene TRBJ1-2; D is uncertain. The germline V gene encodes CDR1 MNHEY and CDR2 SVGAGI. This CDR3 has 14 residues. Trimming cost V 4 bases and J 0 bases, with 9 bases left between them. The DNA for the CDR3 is TGTGCCAGCAGTTCGAGGGTTACTAACTATGGCTACACCTTC. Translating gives CASSSRVTNYGYTF.

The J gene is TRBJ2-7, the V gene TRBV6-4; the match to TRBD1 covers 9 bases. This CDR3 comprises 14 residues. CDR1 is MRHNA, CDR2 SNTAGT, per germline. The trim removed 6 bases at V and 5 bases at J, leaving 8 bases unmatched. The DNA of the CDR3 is TGTGCCAGCAGACTATGGACAGGGGAACACGAGCAGTACTTC. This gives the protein CASRLWTGEHEQYF.

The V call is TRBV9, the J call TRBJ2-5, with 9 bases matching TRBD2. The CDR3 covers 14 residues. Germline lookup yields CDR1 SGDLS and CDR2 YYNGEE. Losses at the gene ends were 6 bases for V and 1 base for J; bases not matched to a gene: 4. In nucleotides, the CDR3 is TGTGCCAGCACTAGCGGGGACCTCCAAGAGACCCAGTACTTC. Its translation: CASTSGDLQETQYF.

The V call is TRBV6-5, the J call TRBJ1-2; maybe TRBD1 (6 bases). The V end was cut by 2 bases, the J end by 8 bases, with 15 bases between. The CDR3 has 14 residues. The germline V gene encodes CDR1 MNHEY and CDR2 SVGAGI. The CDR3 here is CASSYLGQSVGYTF. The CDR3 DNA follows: TGTGCCAGCAGTTACCTAGGACAGTCTGTCGGCTACACCTTC.

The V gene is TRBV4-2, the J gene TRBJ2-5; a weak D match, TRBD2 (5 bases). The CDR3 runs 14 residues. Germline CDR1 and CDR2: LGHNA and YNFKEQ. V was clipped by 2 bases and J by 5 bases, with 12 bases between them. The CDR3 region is CASSQNGGAETQYF. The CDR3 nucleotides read TGTGCCAGCAGCCAAAATGGAGGTGCGGAGACCCAGTACTTC.

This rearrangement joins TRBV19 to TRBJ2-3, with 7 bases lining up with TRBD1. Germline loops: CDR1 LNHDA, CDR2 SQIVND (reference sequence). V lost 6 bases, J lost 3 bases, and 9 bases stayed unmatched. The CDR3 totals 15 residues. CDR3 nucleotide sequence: TGTGCCAGTAGCGACAGGGTTGTGGGGACAGATACGCAGTATTTT. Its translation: CASSDRVVGTDTQYF.